The 12 T cell receptor beta chains presented below share a single source sample, sequenced in a study of vaccination effects on CD4 cells after COVID-19. Repertoires were generated with immunoSEQ multiplex PCR, while TCRdb's copy carries only in-frame clones and drops some. In the table there are approximately 61,000 clones, 60% to 75% of which are singletons. These receptors' targets are unknown. ViraFEST expansion of antigen-specific CD4+ T cells with viral peptide pools preceded sequencing. Upon completion of more than eight days in culture, CD4+ T cells were isolated. It was two doses of either the BNT162b2 or mRNA-1273 vaccine that participants received. The sequenced sample was CD4+ T cells from PBMCs cultured with HCoV-229E spike peptides, obtained after COVID-19 vaccination. The receptor source for this set is a human donor who received a COVID-19 vaccine.

The V and J genes are TRBV6-5 and TRBJ2-7; a possible D gene is TRBD1 (8 bases). With 6 bases removed from V and 2 bases from J, the gap between germline ends came to 11 bases. The CDR3 has 13 amino acids. Germline CDR1 MNHEY, CDR2 SVGAGI. The CDR3 region has the DNA TGTGCCAGCAGACAGGGGGGGGCCTACGAGCAGTACGTC. Amino acid sequence: CASRQGGAYEQYV.

This clone has just one count. The genes are TRBV21-1 and TRBJ1-2; the table's TRBD1 call for D was not verified on the DNA. TRBV21-1 is a listed pseudogene. The CDR3 extends over 18 amino acids. CDR3 protein: CASREPTGDSPTNYGYTF. CDR3 in DNA: TGTGCCAGCAGGGAACCGACAGGGGACAGTCCCACTAACTATGGCTACACCTTC.

CDR3 region: CASSQDTDRERAFF. The CDR3 region has the DNA TGCGCCAGCAGCCAAGACACCGACAGGGAACGAGCTTTCTTT. The chain uses TRBV4-3 and TRBJ1-1; 7 nucleotides align to TRBD1. The CDR3 sequence is 14 residues long. Germline V gene sequence: CDR1 LGHNA, CDR2 YSLEER. The V gene end was trimmed by 0 bases and the J gene end by 10 bases; junction bases not matched to a gene: 8.

The chain uses TRBV9 and TRBJ2-5, with a weak D call TRBD1 (6 bases). The CDR3 is 13 residues long. Trimming took 3 bases from V and 5 from J, leaving 11 bases between them. Germline assignment: CDR1 SGDLS and CDR2 YYNGEE. The CDR3 nucleotides read TGTGCCAGCAGCGCAGGGGATTGGGAGACCCAGTACTTC. It codes for CASSAGDWETQYF.

The V call is TRBV7-3, the J call TRBJ1-1, with D possibly TRBD1 on 5 matching bases. Germline V CDR1 and CDR2: SGHTA, FQGTGA. CDR3 length equals 13 residues. V shed 3 bases and J shed 3 bases, with 8 bases lying between them. CDR3 residues: CASSFQGDTEAFF. The CDR3 DNA sequence: TGTGCCAGCAGCTTTCAGGGAGACACTGAAGCTTTCTTT. The complete variable domain, with remaining parts taken from reference TRBV7-3 and TRBJ1-1, reads GAGVSQTPSNKVTEKGKYVELRCDPISGHTALYWYRQSLGQGPEFLIYFQGTGAADDSGLPNDRFFAVRPEGSVSTLKIQRTERGDSAVYLCASSFQGDTEAFFGQGTRLTVV.

A single count supports this clone. This chain uses TRBV3-1 (or the pseudogene TRBV3-2) with TRBJ2-5; 8 nucleotides match TRBD1. The germline V gene encodes CDR1 LGHDT and CDR2 YNNKEL (reference sequence). The CDR3 has 12 residues. J gave up 9 bases and V 4 bases, and 4 bases lay outside the gene matches. CDR3: CASSRDRFAQYF. CDR3 DNA: TGTGCCAGCAGCCGGGACAGGTTCGCCCAGTACTTC.

This chain joins TRBV5-1 and TRBJ2-2, with D possibly being TRBD1 (5 bases). The germline V gene encodes CDR1 SGHRS and CDR2 YFSETQ. This CDR3 spans 14 amino acids. Trimming left V 7 bases short and J 7 bases short, with 17 bases between. The CDR3 DNA sequence: TGCGCCAGCCAGCAGGGAATAAGGAGCGGGGAGCTGTTTTTT. It encodes CASQQGIRSGELFF.

The chain has TRBV12-3 or TRBV12-4 and TRBJ1-1, with D perhaps matching TRBD1 (5 bases). This CDR3 contains 11 residues. V gave up 5 bases and J gave up 8 bases, with 9 bases separating them. The CDR3 protein is CASSGGVEAFF. The CDR3 DNA follows: TGTGCCAGCAGTGGGGGGGTCGAAGCTTTCTTT.

This chain connects TRBV7-2 to TRBJ1-6, with 7 bases identical to TRBD1. The CDR3 sequence is 13 residues long. Trimming took 6 bases from V and 10 from J; bases not matched to a gene: 6. Germline assignment: CDR1 SGHTA and CDR2 FQGNSA. As DNA, the CDR3 is TGTGCCAGCAGTTCCACAGGGGACTCACCCCTCCACTTT. It specifies CASSSTGDSPLHF.

This clone was detected once. This chain uses TRBV6-5 with TRBJ1-1, with unresolved D. This CDR3 is built from 14 residues. The V and J ends lost 6 bases and 4 bases respectively, with 15 bases between them. Germline values: CDR1 MNHEY, CDR2 SVGAGI. The CDR3 spells CASRAKRGGTEAFF. The DNA of the CDR3 is TGTGCCAGCAGGGCTAAACGGGGTGGCACTGAAGCTTTCTTT.

The chain couples TRBV2 to TRBJ1-2; 8 bases agree with TRBD1. The junction had 6 bases not matched to a gene; V was cut back by 7 bases and J by 2 bases. The CDR3 covers 14 residues. Germline CDR1 SNHLY, CDR2 FYNNEI. The CDR3 sequence is CASIRGTGNYGYTF. DNA of the CDR3: TGTGCCAGCATCCGAGGGACAGGCAACTATGGCTACACCTTC. The full variable domain, completed using reference TRBV2 and TRBJ1-2, is EPEVTQTPSHQVTQMGQEVILRCVPISNHLYFYWYRQILGQKVEFLVSFYNNEISEKSEIFDDQFSVERPDGSNFTLKIRSTKLEDSAMYFCASIRGTGNYGYTFGSGTRLTVV.

J is TRBJ1-1 and V is TRBV4-3; unclear D gene. The CDR3 covers 15 residues. Germline V lookup: CDR1 LGHNA, CDR2 YSLEER. Between the trimmed V and J ends, which lost 1 base and 2 bases, there was a span of 11 bases. CDR3 DNA: TGCGCCAGCAGCCAAGTTAGAGGGTTAAACACTGAAGCTTTCTTT. Amino acid sequence: CASSQVRGLNTEAFF.